The present T cell receptor (beta chain) was sequenced within a study of T cells in Graves' hyperthyroidism and ophthalmopathy. CDR3 size: 15 residues. V lost 1 base and J 0 bases, leaving 7 bases between the germline ends. Per germline, CDR1 MNHNS and CDR2 SASEGT. Regions amplified from RNA transcripts were the TCR beta CDR3 regions. Researchers ran a first-round RT-PCR on the TCR CDR3 using the HTBI primer set. TCRdb passed the multiplex PCR reads through MiXCR, listing each CDR3 protein once. The sample lists about 600,000 distinct CDR3 sequences, more than 15% seen once, with roughly 3.4% in the top ten.

The sequence came from a woman aged 40-49 years with Graves' ophthalmopathy. This chain connects TRBV6-1 to TRBJ2-1; no firm D call. Sequencing was carried out using blood. CDR3 bases: TGTGCCAGCAGTGAAGGGCTTTCCTCCTACAATGAGCAGTTCTTC. This translates into CASSEGLSSYNEQFF.